This TCR beta chain comes out of a study of blood T cells in healthy people across ages. Study conclusions and caveats: Naive CD4+ cell counts and diversity both ran higher in long-lived than in aged donors. As naive T cell percentage varied, TCR beta diversity correlated strongly with it.

The donors, healthy Caucasians from Russia, were aged roughly 6 to 100. The authors drew around 11 milliliters of peripheral blood from each donor. The table lists this clonotype with a few counts. What it binds is not known. J lost 6 bases, V lost 5 bases, and 10 bases had no gene match. The CDR3 is made up of 15 amino acids. Then a second PCR, running roughly 7 to 11 cycles, was carried out with a sample-barcoded 5' primer and a J-beta primer mix. Using its own MiXCR run on the 5' RACE reads, TCRdb lists one record per CDR3 protein. The sample lists about 1.1 million distinct CDR3 sequences; roughly two fifths were seen once.

The chain uses TRBV12-3 or TRBV12-4 and TRBJ1-1, with 9 bases identical to TRBD1. This TCR derives from a young man in good health. Source material: blood. CDR3 protein: CASSTLDRGKAEAFF. CDR3 DNA sequence: TGTGCCAGCAGTACCCTGGACAGGGGAAAGGCTGAAGCTTTCTTT.